This T cell receptor beta chain was observed in a study of cytomegalovirus exposure and HLA in healthy donors. Comment on this clone: At the DNA level, this CDR3 is encoded by other sequences in the same sample as well.

Researchers ran the PCR with 60 Vbeta and 13 Jbeta primers. Sequenced by immunoSEQ multiplex PCR; TCRdb stores in-frame clones only, minus some. The repertoire has roughly 150,000 clones, over 80% of them found once; the top ten carry 1.2%. Looked up from germline, CDR1 is MNHEY and CDR2 is SMNVEV (reference sequence). With 5 bases removed from V and 8 bases from J, the gap between germline ends came to 15 bases. The CDR3 runs 13 residues. This chain links TRBV27 with TRBJ1-1; D gene uncertain. The source material was PBMCs. This clonotype was obtained from a female donor in good health and CMV-seronegative. CDR3 DNA: TGTGCCAGCAGTCCACCAGGAGGTACCGAAGCTTTCTTT. Translating gives CASSPPGGTEAFF.